These T cell receptor beta chains were read from a single sample in a study of T cell responses to AZD1222 COVID-19 vaccine. The assay was immunoSEQ multiplex PCR, and TCRdb's table has in-frame clones only and misses some. The sample yields 140,000 to 150,000 clones, about nine tenths seen once. The specimen comprised peripheral blood, sampled on day 0 of MenACWY control vaccination. These receptors were collected from an adult in good health. CDR3s include the opening cysteine and the closing phenylalanine or tryptophan. A D gene is named only where the DNA matches it firmly.

j_call: TRBJ2-1
d_call: -
v_call: TRBV5-6
cdr3_aa: CASSLKSRSSYNEQFF

j_call: TRBJ1-1
d_call: -
v_call: TRBV5-4
cdr3_aa: CASSLIERHWAEAFF

j_call: TRBJ2-3
d_call: -
v_call: TRBV7-3
cdr3_aa: CASSLRVGAGTDTQYF

j_call: TRBJ1-5
d_call: -
v_call: TRBV19
cdr3_aa: CASSIQGLRNQPQHF

j_call: TRBJ1-3
d_call: TRBD1
v_call: TRBV12-3/TRBV12-4
cdr3_aa: CASSYQGANTIYF

j_call: TRBJ1-1
d_call: -
v_call: TRBV14
cdr3_aa: CASSQVETAEAFF

j_call: TRBJ2-7
d_call: -
v_call: TRBV6-5
cdr3_aa: CASSQGPQSSYEQYF

j_call: TRBJ1-2
d_call: -
v_call: TRBV5-4
cdr3_aa: CASSSRSDYGYTF

j_call: TRBJ1-1
d_call: -
v_call: TRBV3-1/TRBV3-2
cdr3_aa: CASSTGTPGTEAFF

j_call: TRBJ1-1
d_call: -
v_call: TRBV30
cdr3_aa: CAWSGFLDTEAFF

j_call: TRBJ2-5
d_call: -
v_call: TRBV20-1
cdr3_aa: CSASVGGEETQYF

j_call: TRBJ1-5
d_call: -
v_call: TRBV7-9
cdr3_aa: CASSLVGGDQPQHF

j_call: TRBJ2-3
d_call: TRBD2
v_call: TRBV2
cdr3_aa: CASSEGLANTQYF

j_call: TRBJ1-6
d_call: -
v_call: TRBV7-3
cdr3_aa: CASSSTGTLASPLHF

j_call: TRBJ2-7
d_call: -
v_call: TRBV6-5
cdr3_aa: CASTKQGSSYEQYF

j_call: TRBJ2-7
d_call: -
v_call: TRBV18
cdr3_aa: CASSPGLAENYEQYF

j_call: TRBJ1-1
d_call: -
v_call: TRBV27
cdr3_aa: CASSSGRSNTEAFF

j_call: TRBJ2-7
d_call: -
v_call: TRBV10-2
cdr3_aa: CASSETGEPPYEQYF

j_call: TRBJ1-6
d_call: TRBD1
v_call: TRBV30
cdr3_aa: CAWSDRGAYNSPLHF

j_call: TRBJ1-1
d_call: -
v_call: TRBV12-2
cdr3_aa: CASRYPGQQLTEAFF

j_call: TRBJ1-2
d_call: -
v_call: TRBV5-4
cdr3_aa: CASSLMGGYGYTF

j_call: TRBJ2-2
d_call: TRBD2
v_call: TRBV7-6
cdr3_aa: CASSPAARGGTGELFF

j_call: TRBJ2-3
d_call: -
v_call: TRBV27
cdr3_aa: CASSLSATDTQYF

j_call: TRBJ2-5
d_call: TRBD1
v_call: TRBV4-2
cdr3_aa: CALPGQAQETQYF

j_call: TRBJ1-2
d_call: -
v_call: TRBV7-3
cdr3_aa: CASSLNGGYGYTF

j_call: TRBJ2-1
d_call: -
v_call: TRBV5-6
cdr3_aa: CASSPRGLGEDEQFF

j_call: TRBJ2-2
d_call: -
v_call: TRBV7-2
cdr3_aa: CASSSLATNTGELFF

j_call: TRBJ1-2
d_call: -
v_call: TRBV19
cdr3_aa: CASTAPPSYGYTF

j_call: TRBJ2-2
d_call: TRBD1
v_call: TRBV2
cdr3_aa: CASSEGGGGTGELFF

j_call: TRBJ2-7
d_call: -
v_call: TRBV5-8
cdr3_aa: CASSLRGKIYEQYF

j_call: TRBJ2-1
d_call: TRBD2
v_call: TRBV19
cdr3_aa: CATQRESSYNEQFF

j_call: TRBJ2-3
d_call: -
v_call: TRBV9
cdr3_aa: CASSPRPSFERRSDTQYF

j_call: TRBJ1-1
d_call: -
v_call: TRBV3-1/TRBV3-2
cdr3_aa: CASSQDPGATEAFF

j_call: TRBJ2-7
d_call: -
v_call: TRBV7-2
cdr3_aa: CASSLSKTGTIPYEQYF

j_call: TRBJ1-3
d_call: TRBD1
v_call: TRBV6-1
cdr3_aa: CASSEAKDRVYF

j_call: TRBJ2-5
d_call: -
v_call: TRBV23-1
cdr3_aa: CASSHEGHAETQYF

j_call: TRBJ1-5
d_call: -
v_call: TRBV19
cdr3_aa: CASSIVGGRPLNQPQHF

j_call: TRBJ1-2
d_call: -
v_call: TRBV19
cdr3_aa: CASSPGRRYGYTF

j_call: TRBJ2-7
d_call: -
v_call: TRBV7-9
cdr3_aa: CASSAGFSYEQYF

j_call: TRBJ2-5
d_call: -
v_call: TRBV5-6
cdr3_aa: CASSLGRRETQYF

j_call: TRBJ2-5
d_call: -
v_call: TRBV5-1
cdr3_aa: CASSLARRGFGTQYF

j_call: TRBJ1-1
d_call: -
v_call: TRBV30
cdr3_aa: CAWSVLGGTEAFF

j_call: TRBJ2-5
d_call: -
v_call: TRBV5-1
cdr3_aa: CASSLDRETQYF

j_call: TRBJ1-1
d_call: -
v_call: TRBV6-5
cdr3_aa: CASHDATGTEAFF

j_call: TRBJ2-7
d_call: -
v_call: TRBV5-1
cdr3_aa: CASSPDIYEQYF

j_call: TRBJ1-4
d_call: -
v_call: TRBV4-2
cdr3_aa: CASSQLSSTLNEKLFF

j_call: TRBJ1-6
d_call: -
v_call: TRBV3-1/TRBV3-2
cdr3_aa: CASSQGQNNSPLHF

j_call: TRBJ2-7
d_call: TRBD2
v_call: TRBV28
cdr3_aa: CASSFYSGGDEQYF

j_call: TRBJ2-5
d_call: TRBD2
v_call: TRBV9
cdr3_aa: CASSGPSGGPWETQYF

j_call: TRBJ1-5
d_call: -
v_call: TRBV7-3
cdr3_aa: CASTSFSTQPQHF

j_call: TRBJ2-5
d_call: -
v_call: TRBV7-9
cdr3_aa: CASSILQETQYF

j_call: TRBJ1-4
d_call: -
v_call: TRBV19
cdr3_aa: CASSPYRTDTSNEKLFF

j_call: TRBJ2-3
d_call: TRBD2
v_call: TRBV5-1
cdr3_aa: CASSTGLAGGTDTQYF

j_call: TRBJ2-1
d_call: TRBD2
v_call: TRBV28
cdr3_aa: CASSLTWEGRNEQFF

j_call: TRBJ2-7
d_call: -
v_call: TRBV28
cdr3_aa: CASRDRMNPYEQYF